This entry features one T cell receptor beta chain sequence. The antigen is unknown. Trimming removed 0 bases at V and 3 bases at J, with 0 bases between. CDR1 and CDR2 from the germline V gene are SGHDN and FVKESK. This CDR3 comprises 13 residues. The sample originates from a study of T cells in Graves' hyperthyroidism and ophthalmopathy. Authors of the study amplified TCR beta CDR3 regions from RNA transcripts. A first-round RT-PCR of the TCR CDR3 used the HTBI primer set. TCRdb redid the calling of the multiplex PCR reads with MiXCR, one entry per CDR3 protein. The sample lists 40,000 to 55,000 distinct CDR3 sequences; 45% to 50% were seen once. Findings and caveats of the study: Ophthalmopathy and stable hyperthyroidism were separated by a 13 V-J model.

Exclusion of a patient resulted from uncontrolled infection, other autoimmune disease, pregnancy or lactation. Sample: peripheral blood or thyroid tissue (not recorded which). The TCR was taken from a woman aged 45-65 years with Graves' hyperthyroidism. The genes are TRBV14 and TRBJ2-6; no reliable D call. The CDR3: CASSQDGANVLTF. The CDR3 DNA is TGTGCCAGCAGCCAAGATGGGGCCAACGTCCTGACTTTC.